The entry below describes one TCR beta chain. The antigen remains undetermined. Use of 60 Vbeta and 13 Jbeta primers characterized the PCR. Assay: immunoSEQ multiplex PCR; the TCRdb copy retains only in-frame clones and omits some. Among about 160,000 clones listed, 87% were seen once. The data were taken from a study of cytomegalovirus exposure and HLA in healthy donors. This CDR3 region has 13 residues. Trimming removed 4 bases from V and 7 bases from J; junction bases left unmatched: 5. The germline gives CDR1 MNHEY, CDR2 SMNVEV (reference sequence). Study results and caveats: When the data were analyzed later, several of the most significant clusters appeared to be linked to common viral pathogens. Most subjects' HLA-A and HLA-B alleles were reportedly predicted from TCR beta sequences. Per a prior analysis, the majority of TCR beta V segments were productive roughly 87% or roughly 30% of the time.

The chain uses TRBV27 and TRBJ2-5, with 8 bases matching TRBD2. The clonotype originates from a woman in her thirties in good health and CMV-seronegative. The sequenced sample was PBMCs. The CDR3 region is CASSSGLAATQYF. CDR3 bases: TGTGCCAGCAGTTCCGGACTAGCAGCGACCCAGTACTTC.